Below are 29 T cell receptor beta chains sequenced from a single sample in a study of response to subunit inactivated influenza vaccine (dated by TCRdb to the late 2010s). The receptor library was made with RT-PCR. The sequencer was an Illumina HiSeq 2500. TCRdb redid the processing of the public reads, applying fastp at Q25 and MiXCR, and retained in-frame beta chains. CDR3 protein duplicates are merged, each entry listing the most common genes and DNA. The sample profile shows 650,000 to 800,000 distinct CDR3 sequences; about 15% of them were found once. 6.5% to 8.5% of the sample lies in the top ten. The input for sequencing was PBMCs from blood, taken 14 days before vaccination. These receptors came from a man in his fifties or sixties who received an inactivated influenza vaccine. Donor details come from another sample of the same person, matched by shared clones.

CDR3 in DNA: TGTGCCAGCAGCTATACGGGACAGCTCGATCTGCCCCAGCATTTT. This translates into CASSYTGQLDLPQHF. The rearrangement uses TRBV5-6 and TRBJ1-5, with 7 bases that match TRBD1. Germline CDR1 SGHDT, CDR2 YYEEEE. V dropped 3 bases and J dropped 9; count of bases not matched to a gene: 12. The CDR3 sequence is 15 residues long.

This clonotype came up once. V usage is TRBV6-2 or TRBV6-3 and J usage is TRBJ2-5, with D perhaps TRBD1 (5 bases). With 6 bases removed from V and 5 bases from J, the gap between germline ends came to 34 bases. From germline, CDR1 is MNHEY and CDR2 SVGEGT. This CDR3 has 20 residues. CDR3 in amino acids: CASRPRSVRFDSALGETQYF. In DNA form, the CDR3 reads TGTGCCAGCAGGCCCCGGTCGGTCCGATTTGACAGTGCTTTAGGGGAGACCCAGTACTTC.

This clonotype was seen only a few times. The rearrangement joins TRBV7-9 to TRBJ2-7; possible D gene TRBD2, 7 bases. CDR1 SEHNR and CDR2 FQNEAQ come from the germline V gene (reference sequence). This CDR3 is built from 13 residues. V gave up 6 bases and J gave up 10 bases, with 19 bases separating them. In DNA, the CDR3 is TGTGCCAGCAGACCGTCTCCGGGGGGCGAACAGTACTTC. Its protein is CASRPSPGGEQYF.

This chain uses TRBV7-9 with TRBJ2-7; the match to TRBD1 covers 7 bases. CDR3 length equals 14 residues. Germline V lookup: CDR1 SEHNR, CDR2 FQNEAQ (reference sequence). V trimming: 6 bases; J trimming: 4 bases; junction bases outside the gene matches: 9. The CDR3 is CASSRGGAGYEQYF. In DNA, the CDR3 is TGTGCCAGCAGTAGAGGGGGCGCGGGTTACGAGCAGTACTTC.

CDR3 loop: CSVVLAGADTQYF. CDR3 sequence (DNA): TGCAGCGTTGTTCTAGCGGGAGCTGATACGCAGTATTTT. J is TRBJ2-3 and V is TRBV29-1; 10 bases are shared with TRBD2. The CDR3 spans 13 residues. Per the germline V gene, CDR1 is SQVTM and CDR2 is ANQGSEA. V lost 4 bases and J lost 6; bases outside the gene matches: 4.

This clonotype was counted a few times. V gene TRBV28 combines with J gene TRBJ2-3; D is ambiguous. The germline V and J ends were trimmed by 2 bases and 6 bases, with 9 bases remaining between them. The CDR3 loop spans 13 amino acids. The germline V gene encodes CDR1 MDHEN and CDR2 SYDVKM. CDR3 sequence reads: CASSLNPADTQYF. The CDR3 coding sequence is TGTGCCAGCAGTTTAAATCCAGCGGATACGCAGTATTTT.

V gene TRBV7-4 combines with J gene TRBJ2-7, with D unresolved. The CDR3 loop spans 13 amino acids. The V end lost 5 bases, the J end lost 0 bases, and 8 bases lay between the germline ends. Germline assignment: CDR1 SGHVT and CDR2 SQSDAQ. The CDR3 here is CASSRFNSYEQYF. The CDR3 region has the DNA TGTGCCAGCAGCCGATTCAACTCCTACGAGCAGTACTTC.

This chain links TRBV28 with TRBJ1-1, with 7 positions matching TRBD1. Germline trimming cut 5 bases from V and 5 bases from J; bases unmatched to any gene: 23. In germline, CDR1 is MDHEN, CDR2 SYDVKM. There are 19 residues in the CDR3. CDR3 nucleotides: TGTGCCAGCAGTAAAGGGGGCGCGGTCCCCCCCTGGCCCTCAACTGAAGCTTTCTTT. Protein: CASSKGGAVPPWPSTEAFF.

The chain joins TRBV20-1 to TRBJ2-1; D gene unclear. There are 12 residues in the CDR3. V gave up 3 bases and J gave up 4 bases, with 7 bases separating them. The germline V gene encodes CDR1 DFQATT and CDR2 SNEGSKA (reference sequence). The CDR3 here is CSASPLYNEQFF. In DNA form, the CDR3 reads TGCAGTGCTAGCCCCCTATACAATGAGCAGTTCTTC.

This chain connects TRBV29-1 to TRBJ2-7, with 9 bases that match TRBD1. CDR1 is SQVTM and CDR2 is ANQGSEA in the germline V gene. Losses at the gene ends were 4 bases for V and 2 bases for J; bases not matched to a gene: 12. The CDR3 is 16 amino acids. In DNA form, the CDR3 reads TGCAGCGTTGCTTACCCGAAGACAGGGGGTGCCTACGAGCAGTACTTC. It encodes CSVAYPKTGGAYEQYF.

This clonotype was observed a few times. This sequence joins TRBV5-1 and TRBJ2-5; 10 bases fit TRBD1. Per the germline V gene, CDR1 is SGHRS and CDR2 is YFSETQ. This CDR3 is 17 amino acids long. V was pared by 0 bases and J by 3 bases, with 8 bases of the junction left unmatched. CDR3 amino acids: CASSLAGTGERKETQYF. CDR3 coding DNA: TGCGCCAGCAGCTTGGCGGGGACAGGGGAAAGAAAAGAGACCCAGTACTTC.

This clonotype showed up many times. The chain carries TRBV11-2 and TRBJ2-7; 9 positions agree with TRBD2. The ends lost 3 bases at V and 2 bases at J; junction bases unmatched: 2. This CDR3 is 14 amino acids long. Germline V gives CDR1 SGHAT, CDR2 FQNNGV. Written as DNA, the CDR3 is TGTGCCAGCAGCTTTGCTAGCGGGGCCTACGAGCAGTACTTC. Its translation: CASSFASGAYEQYF.

The chain couples TRBV29-1 to TRBJ2-4; D is ambiguous. Germline CDR1 SQVTM, CDR2 ANQGSEA. The CDR3 extends over 13 amino acids. The ends were cut back, 4 bases at V and 0 bases at J, with 7 bases in the middle. The CDR3 DNA sequence: TGCAGCGTTGCCTGGCTAGCCAAAAACATTCAGTACTTC. This gives the protein CSVAWLAKNIQYF.

The table lists this clonotype with a few counts. The chain combines TRBV12-3 or TRBV12-4 with TRBJ2-1, with 12 bases matching TRBD2. The CDR3 sequence is 20 residues long. After removal of 5 bases from V and 5 bases from J, the junction contained 19 bases not matched to a gene. The CDR3 DNA is TGTGCCAGCAGTCCCCGGTCGCTAGCGGGAGGGCCCCCCATCAACAATGAGCAGTTCTTC. Translated, it gives CASSPRSLAGGPPINNEQFF.

This clonotype appeared a few times. J is TRBJ2-2 and V is TRBV5-1, with 7 bases that match TRBD1. Germline CDR1 reads SGHRS; CDR2 reads YFSETQ. The CDR3 covers 16 residues. J lost 5 bases, V lost 4 bases, and 11 bases had no gene match. DNA for the CDR3: TGCGCCAGCAGCCCGCAGAAAGCGACAGGGACCGGGGAGCTGTTTTTT. This encodes CASSPQKATGTGELFF.

The chain employs TRBV5-4 and TRBJ2-1; D may correspond to TRBD1 or TRBD2 (5 bases each). The CDR3 is made up of 13 amino acids. With 4 bases removed from V and 9 bases from J, the gap between germline ends came to 14 bases. The germline V gene has CDR1 SGHNT and CDR2 YYREEE (reference sequence). As DNA, the CDR3 is TGTGCCAGCAGCCTCACTAGTAGGGGTGAGCAGTTCTTC. Translating it yields CASSLTSRGEQFF.

In regard to this clonotype: A read error may explain this, as a much larger clone is one base away. The chain has TRBV5-6 and TRBJ1-2, with a weak D call TRBD1 (6 bases). The CDR3 contains 13 residues. Germline assignment: CDR1 SGHDT and CDR2 YYEEEE. V was shortened by 5 bases and J by 5 bases, with 13 bases between the two germline ends. The CDR3 region is CASSQKGTYGYTF. In DNA form, the CDR3 reads TGTGCCAGCAGTCAAAAGGGGACATATGGCTACACCTTC.

The chain joins TRBV2 to TRBJ1-6, with 8 bases matching TRBD1. Germline V lookup: CDR1 SNHLY, CDR2 FYNNEI. The CDR3 is made up of 14 amino acids. V shed 6 bases and J 8 bases; nucleotides not matched to a gene: 6. CDR3 coding DNA: TGTGCCAGCAGACAGACAGGGGAGTATTCACCCCTCCACTTT. Its protein product is CASRQTGEYSPLHF.

This clonotype was detected ten times or more. The chain uses TRBV24-1 and TRBJ2-3, with 11 bases lining up with TRBD1. Germline V CDR1 and CDR2: KGHDR, SFDVKD. V shed 3 bases and J 6 bases; nucleotides not matched to a gene: 7. The length of the CDR3 is 16 residues. DNA for the CDR3: TGTGCCACCAGTGATGCGGCCGGGACAGGGGGGGATACGCAGTATTTT. It codes for CATSDAAGTGGDTQYF.

The chain couples TRBV29-1 to TRBJ2-5, with a weak D call TRBD1 (5 bases). The CDR3 sequence is 13 residues long. The germline V gene encodes CDR1 SQVTM and CDR2 ANQGSEA. Trimming took 1 base from V and 4 from J, leaving 10 bases between them. The DNA for the CDR3 is TGCAGCGTTGAAGGGCTGGGGCGAGAGACCCAGTACTTC. Translating gives CSVEGLGRETQYF.

The table lists this clonotype with many counts. The V and J genes are TRBV5-6 and TRBJ2-5; maybe TRBD1 (5 bases). The germline V gene has CDR1 SGHDT and CDR2 YYEEEE. V gave up 4 bases and J gave up 7 bases, with 11 bases separating them. CDR3 length: 12 residues. The chain's CDR3 is CASSPDQGTQYF. The CDR3 DNA follows: TGTGCCAGCAGCCCCGACCAGGGGACCCAGTACTTC.

This clonotype appeared many times. The rearrangement uses TRBV5-1 and TRBJ2-1, with 9 nucleotides matching TRBD2. J gave up 6 bases and V 2 bases, and 9 bases lay outside the gene matches. The CDR3 runs 16 residues. CDR1 and CDR2 (germline): SGHRS, YFSETQ. In nucleotides, the CDR3 is TGCGCCAGCAGCTTAGCTACTAGCGGGTCTATCAATGAGCAGTTCTTC. Protein sequence: CASSLATSGSINEQFF.

Ten or more counts support this clonotype. The chain carries TRBV5-1 and TRBJ2-3, with 8 positions matching TRBD2. The CDR3 consists of 18 residues. V lost 4 bases and J lost 2; bases outside the gene matches: 15. Germline CDR1 is SGHRS and CDR2 is YFSETQ. The CDR3 region is CASSRGGNSGAFTDTQYF. CDR3 DNA: TGCGCCAGCAGCCGGGGGGGGAATTCCGGGGCATTCACAGATACGCAGTATTTT. Looking up the rest from reference TRBV5-1 and TRBJ2-3 gives the full variable domain: KAGVTQTPRYLIKTRGQQVTLSCSPISGHRSVSWYQQTPGQGLQFLFEYFSETQRNKGNFPGRFSGRQFSNSRSEMNVSTLELGDSALYLCASSRGGNSGAFTDTQYFGPGTRLTVL.

This clonotype was picked up many times. The chain has TRBV7-9 and TRBJ2-1; 9 bases align to TRBD2. Germline V lookup: CDR1 SEHNR, CDR2 FQNEAQ (reference sequence). After removal of 5 bases from V and 7 bases from J, the junction contained 12 bases not matched to a gene. CDR3 length: 16 amino acids. DNA for the CDR3: TGTGCCAGCAGCCCGCCTGGGCGGGGGGGCCGGAATGAGCAGTTCTTC. Amino acids: CASSPPGRGGRNEQFF.

The table lists this clonotype with many counts. The chain links TRBV4-1 to TRBJ2-1; 13 positions match TRBD2. The V segment lost 6 bases and the J segment 7 bases; nucleotides outside the gene matches: 12. CDR3 length equals 17 residues. Germline CDR1 MGHRA, CDR2 YSYEKL. CDR3 residues: CASRHTTRLAGGNEQFF. The CDR3 region has the DNA TGCGCCAGCAGACACACAACCCGACTAGCGGGGGGTAATGAGCAGTTCTTC.

This chain links TRBV7-2 with TRBJ2-5, with 7 bases lining up with TRBD2. Looked up from germline, CDR1 is SGHTA and CDR2 is FQGNSA. With 1 base clipped from V and 5 bases from J, the junction kept 4 bases outside the gene matches. The CDR3 has 14 residues. CDR3 sequence: CASSLVIGRETQYF. The CDR3, as DNA: TGTGCCAGCAGCTTAGTAATCGGGAGGGAGACCCAGTACTTC.

This clonotype was counted a few times. The chain carries TRBV6-1 and TRBJ2-3; D is perhaps TRBD2 (5 bases). V was cut by 2 bases and J by 2 bases, with 14 bases left in between. This CDR3 contains 16 residues. From germline, CDR1 is MNHNS and CDR2 SASEGT. CDR3: CASSETSIATTDTQYF. The CDR3 DNA sequence: TGTGCCAGCAGTGAAACCAGCATAGCGACCACAGATACGCAGTATTTT.

This clonotype came up a few times. J is TRBJ1-1 and V is TRBV19; unclear D gene. This CDR3 has 15 residues. V gave up 3 bases and J gave up 0 bases, with 11 bases separating them. The germline gives CDR1 LNHDA, CDR2 SQIVND (reference sequence). The CDR3 protein is CASSISQTMNTEAFF. CDR3 nucleotide sequence: TGTGCCAGTAGTATCAGCCAGACCATGAACACTGAAGCTTTCTTT.

V is TRBV5-1 and J is TRBJ2-5; D may be TRBD1 or TRBD2 (5 bases each). The CDR3 sequence is 15 residues long. V was shortened by 4 bases and J by 1 base, with 14 bases between the two germline ends. CDR1 SGHRS and CDR2 YFSETQ come from the germline V gene. The CDR3 spells CASSQEGRRQETQYF. CDR3 nucleotide sequence: TGCGCCAGCAGCCAAGAGGGACGGCGCCAAGAGACCCAGTACTTC.